This T cell receptor (beta chain) was retrieved from a study of cytomegalovirus exposure and HLA in healthy donors. Study-wide findings and caveats: Researchers catalogued approximately 170 TCR beta chains as cytomegalovirus-associated. Sequencing likely generated an artifact that appeared as a cluster of highly shared sequence variants. Available immune exposure information covered CMV serostatus only. Analyses of presence and absence presupposed an approximately uniform sequencing depth across donors.

Primers included in the PCR were 60 Vbeta and 13 Jbeta primers. Profiling relied on immunoSEQ multiplex PCR, and the TCRdb table lists in-frame clones only, not all of them. The sample table includes about 200,000 clones. On this clone itself: Antigen unknown.

Input material: PBMCs. The origin of this receptor is a boy younger than 18 in good health and CMV-seronegative.

The CDR3 here is CASSLGGAAYEQYF. The DNA for the CDR3 is TGTGCCAGCAGTTTGGGAGGGGCAGCCTACGAGCAGTACTTC. V is TRBV27 and J is TRBJ2-7; the match to TRBD2 covers 7 bases. This CDR3 is 14 amino acids long. The trim removed 3 bases at V and 2 bases at J, leaving 4 bases unmatched. The germline CDR1 and CDR2 sequences are MNHEY and SMNVEV (reference sequence).